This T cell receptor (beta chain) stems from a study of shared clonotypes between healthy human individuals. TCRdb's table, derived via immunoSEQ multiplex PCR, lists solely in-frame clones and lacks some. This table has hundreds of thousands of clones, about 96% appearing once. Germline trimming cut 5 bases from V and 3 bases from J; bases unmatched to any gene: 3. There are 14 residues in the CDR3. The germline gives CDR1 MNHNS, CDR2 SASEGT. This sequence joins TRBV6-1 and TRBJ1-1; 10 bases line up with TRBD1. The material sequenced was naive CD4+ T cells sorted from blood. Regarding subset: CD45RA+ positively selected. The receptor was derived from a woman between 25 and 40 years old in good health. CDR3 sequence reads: CASSRQGAHTEAFF. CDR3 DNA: TGTGCCAGCAGTCGACAGGGGGCGCACACTGAAGCTTTCTTT.